A single sample is the source of the 26 T cell receptor beta chains below, sequenced in a study of T-cell memory formation after mild COVID-19. TCRdb redid the calling of the 5' RACE reads with MiXCR, one entry per CDR3 protein. The sample has 400,000 to 500,000 distinct CDR3 sequences; roughly 18% are singletons. Sequencing was performed on PBMCs or a T cell subset sorted from them (not recorded which). The receptors were gathered from a man younger than 35 who had mild COVID-19 (a few samples of this study predate the infection). Cell type and time point are not known.

The chain links TRBV10-3 to TRBJ2-7, with 12 bases identical to TRBD2. Germline trimming cut 4 bases from V and 6 bases from J; bases unmatched to any gene: 7. Germline-derived CDR1 and CDR2 are ENHRY and SYGVKD. This CDR3 spans 15 amino acids. CDR3 amino acids: CAISGSSGGVGEQYV. The CDR3 DNA follows: TGTGCCATCAGTGGGTCTAGCGGGGGGGTTGGCGAGCAGTACGTC.

In this sample, this clonotype turned up a few times. The rearrangement links TRBV29-1 to TRBJ1-1; TRBD1 agrees at 7 bases. Germline V gene data show CDR1 as SQVTM and CDR2 as ANQGSEA. This CDR3 spans 11 amino acids. With 7 bases clipped from V and 8 bases from J, the junction kept 7 bases outside the gene matches. CDR3 protein: CSARQGLEAFF. DNA for the CDR3: TGCAGCGCAAGACAGGGTTTAGAAGCTTTCTTT.

This clonotype appeared a few times. The gene calls are TRBV27 and TRBJ2-7; no firm D call. Germline V gene data show CDR1 as MNHEY and CDR2 as SMNVEV (reference sequence). V lost 4 bases and J 2 bases, leaving 9 bases between the germline ends. The CDR3 contains 13 residues. The CDR3 bases are TGTGCCAGCAGTTCCCTACTTACCTACGAGCAGTACGTC. This encodes CASSSLLTYEQYV.

This clonotype was found a few times. This chain links TRBV10-3 with TRBJ2-3; 10 nucleotides match TRBD1. From germline, CDR1 is ENHRY and CDR2 SYGVKD. J lost 5 bases, V lost 8 bases, and 4 bases had no gene match. The CDR3 totals 13 residues. In DNA, the CDR3 is TGTGCCATCGGGACAGGGGAATTAGATACGCAGTATTTT. Protein product: CAIGTGELDTQYF.

This clonotype was found many times. The chain links TRBV3-1 to TRBJ1-4; TRBD1 matches 10 bases. In germline, CDR1 is LGHDT, CDR2 YNNKEL (reference sequence). After removal of 1 base from V and 6 bases from J, the junction contained 8 bases not matched to a gene. This CDR3 spans 17 amino acids. Here the CDR3 DNA reads TGTGCCAGCAGCCAAGGACCCGGTGGGACAGGGGATGAAAAACTGTTTTTT. It encodes CASSQGPGGTGDEKLFF.

This clonotype was observed a few times. The genes are TRBV4-3 and TRBJ2-1, with 10 bases matching TRBD1. Germline lookup yields CDR1 LGHNA and CDR2 YSLEER. This CDR3 region has 17 residues. With 3 bases clipped from V and 3 bases from J, the junction kept 8 bases outside the gene matches. DNA of the CDR3: TGCGCCAGCAGCCACCGCGACTGGACAGGGGGCTACAATGAGCAGTTCTTC. Residues: CASSHRDWTGGYNEQFF.

The V and J genes are TRBV24-1 and TRBJ1-1, with 10 bases identical to TRBD1. From germline, CDR1 is KGHDR and CDR2 SFDVKD. The CDR3 runs to 14 residues. Trimming removed 10 bases from V and 5 bases from J; junction bases left unmatched: 9. Written as DNA, the CDR3 is TGTGCCACGACTGTCGGGACAGGGGAAACTGAAGCTTTCTTT. Translated: CATTVGTGETEAFF.

This clonotype was seen more than once but under ten times. CDR3 in amino acids: CASRRDRGGNEQFF. The CDR3 coding sequence is TGTGCCAGCAGGAGGGACAGGGGCGGGAATGAGCAGTTCTTC. This sequence joins TRBV6-5 and TRBJ2-1; 10 bases match TRBD1. The CDR3 loop spans 14 amino acids. V gave up 6 bases and J gave up 7 bases; unmatched junction bases: 6. Per the germline V gene, CDR1 is MNHEY and CDR2 is SVGAGI.

This clonotype was seen many times. The rearrangement uses TRBV7-2 and TRBJ2-3; no clear D gene. This CDR3 is built from 15 residues. Trimming took 1 base from V and 1 from J, leaving 9 bases between them. The germline gives CDR1 SGHTA, CDR2 FQGNSA. DNA for the CDR3: TGTGCCAGCAGCTTAGTCGGTCCCGGCACAGATACGCAGTATTTT. Residues: CASSLVGPGTDTQYF.

This clonotype was seen a few times. This rearrangement joins TRBV5-1 to TRBJ2-1, with 7 positions matching TRBD2. CDR1 is SGHRS and CDR2 is YFSETQ in the germline V gene. There are 17 residues in the CDR3. The V and J ends lost 4 bases and 0 bases, in that order; junction bases with no gene match: 10. This CDR3 is CASSPMAGESSYNEQFF. Written as DNA, the CDR3 is TGCGCCAGCAGCCCCATGGCGGGGGAGAGCTCCTACAATGAGCAGTTCTTC.

This chain uses TRBV19 with TRBJ2-1; 7 bases are a match to TRBD2. The CDR3 contains 12 residues. CDR1 is LNHDA, CDR2 SQIVND, per germline (reference sequence). The trim removed 9 bases at V and 7 bases at J, leaving 6 bases unmatched. The CDR3 DNA reads TGTGCCAGGCCGGGCGGGGGAAATGAGCAGTTCTTC. Protein sequence: CARPGGGNEQFF.

The chain is built from TRBV11-2 and TRBJ2-1, with 9 bases identical to TRBD2. The ends lost 1 base at V and 10 bases at J; junction bases unmatched: 8. Germline V gives CDR1 SGHAT, CDR2 FQNNGV. CDR3 length: 15 residues. Written as DNA, the CDR3 is TGTGCCAGCAGCTTAGGGACTAGCGTGGGGGCCGAGCAGTTCTTC. It is translated as CASSLGTSVGAEQFF.

This clonotype was seen a handful of times. V gene TRBV5-6 combines with J gene TRBJ1-6; D unclear. Germline CDR1 SGHDT, CDR2 YYEEEE. V shed 4 bases and J shed 10 bases, with 21 bases lying between them. The CDR3 runs 16 residues. The CDR3 DNA follows: TGTGCCAGCAGCATTACGACGGGGATAATCGAGTCACCCCTCCACTTT. Amino acids: CASSITTGIIESPLHF.

With respect to this clonotype: The germline gene is not matched at one end of the junction; a read error may be the cause. The gene calls are TRBV7-9 and TRBJ2-7; D might be TRBD2 (5 bases). Germline V gives CDR1 SEHNR, CDR2 FQNEAQ (reference sequence). The length of the CDR3 is 17 residues. For the CDR3, the DNA is TGTGCCAGCAGCCTAGCCCCCCCCGACCCGAGCTCCTACGAGCAGTACTTC. It encodes CASSLAPPDPSSYEQYF.

This clonotype was recorded a few times. The V call is TRBV15, the J call TRBJ2-3; weak D call: TRBD2 (6 bases). Trimming pared 0 bases from V and 4 bases from J, leaving 14 bases between. Germline CDR1 is LNHNV and CDR2 is YYDKDF (reference sequence). The CDR3 contains 16 residues. In DNA, the CDR3 is TGTGCCACCAGCAGAGATCATATGGAGGGACCAGATACGCAGTATTTT. This encodes CATSRDHMEGPDTQYF.

This clonotype showed up many times. This sequence joins TRBV7-2 and TRBJ2-1; D is uncertain. CDR3 length equals 13 residues. The V end lost 5 bases, the J end lost 8 bases, and 13 bases lay between the germline ends. In germline, CDR1 is SGHTA, CDR2 FQGNSA. The CDR3 protein is CASSPSHFHEQFF. CDR3 in DNA: TGTGCCAGCAGCCCGTCGCACTTCCATGAGCAGTTCTTC.

This clonotype showed up just a few times. The rearrangement uses TRBV20-1 and TRBJ1-6, with TRBD1 as a possible D gene (5 bases). This CDR3 contains 15 residues. Germline assignment: CDR1 DFQATT and CDR2 SNEGSKA (reference sequence). V shed 4 bases and J shed 0 bases, with 10 bases lying between them. The CDR3 region is CSAIRASSYNSPLHF. The CDR3 nucleotides read TGCAGTGCTATCAGGGCCAGCTCCTATAATTCACCCCTCCACTTT.

The genes are TRBV11-2 and TRBJ2-2; D possibly corresponds to TRBD1 (6 bases). The V gene lost 4 bases and the J gene lost 6 bases, with 9 bases spanning the gap. Per germline, CDR1 SGHAT and CDR2 FQNNGV. This CDR3 region has 13 residues. The CDR3 nucleotides are TGTGCCAGCAGCTGGACAGACGCCGGGGAGCTGTTTTTT. This gives the protein CASSWTDAGELFF.

This clonotype was seen repeatedly, ten times or more. The chain carries TRBV12-3 or TRBV12-4 and TRBJ1-3, with D tentatively TRBD1 (5 bases). The length of the CDR3 is 14 residues. V lost 6 bases to trimming and J lost 1 base, with 10 bases between them. CDR3 in amino acids: CASSFGGSGNTIYF. CDR3 sequence (DNA): TGTGCCAGCAGCTTCGGGGGATCTGGAAACACCATATATTTT.

This clonotype was counted at least ten times. The chain links TRBV12-3 or TRBV12-4 to TRBJ2-7; 12 nucleotides match TRBD1. The length of the CDR3 is 14 residues. The junction had 4 bases not matched to a gene; V was cut back by 5 bases and J by 5 bases. CDR3 sequence: CASSTGTGGDEQYV. CDR3 in DNA: TGTGCCAGCAGTACCGGGACAGGGGGCGACGAGCAGTACGTC.

The chain links TRBV7-2 to TRBJ2-2; TRBD2 matches at 7 bases. Germline assignment: CDR1 SGHTA and CDR2 FQGNSA. J gave up 11 bases and V 10 bases, and 7 bases lay outside the gene matches. The CDR3 spans 11 residues. The DNA of the CDR3 is TGTGCCATTGGGGGAGGGAGAGAGCTGTTTTTT. Protein product: CAIGGGRELFF. Supplemented by reference TRBV7-2 and TRBJ2-2, the full variable domain reads GAGVSQSPSNKVTEKGKDVELRCDPISGHTALYWYRQSLGQGLEFLIYFQGNSAPDKSGLPSDRFSAERTGGSVSTLTIQRTQQEDSAVYLCAIGGGRELFFGEGSRLTVL.

The rearrangement links TRBV7-3 to TRBJ2-1; no clear D. The V and J ends lost 7 bases and 8 bases respectively, with 12 bases between them. In germline, CDR1 is SGHTA, CDR2 FQGTGA. This CDR3 comprises 12 residues. CDR3 in DNA: TGTGCCAGCACCGGCCCGGGCTATGAGCAGTTCTTC. Translating it yields CASTGPGYEQFF.

The chain links TRBV23-1 to TRBJ1-2; 7 bases fit TRBD1. TRBV23-1 qualifies as an ORF whose function is uncertain. V lost 0 bases to trimming and J lost 2 bases; unmatched junction nucleotides: 6. This CDR3 region has 16 residues. CDR3 amino acids: CASSQSGAGGNYGYTF. The CDR3, as DNA: TGCGCCAGCAGTCAATCCGGGGCAGGGGGGAACTATGGCTACACCTTC.

This clonotype was detected only a few times. V usage is TRBV28 and J usage is TRBJ2-1, with D uncertain. The CDR3 has 12 amino acids. Germline V gene lookup returns CDR1 MDHEN and CDR2 SYDVKM. Trimming removed 2 bases from V and 9 bases from J, with 8 bases in between. The CDR3 protein is CASSLGWGEQFF. The CDR3 DNA follows: TGTGCCAGCAGTTTAGGGTGGGGTGAGCAGTTCTTC.

The genes are TRBV5-8 and TRBJ1-5; no reliable D call. The CDR3 extends over 16 amino acids. Germline values: CDR1 SGHTS, CDR2 YDEGEE. Trimming removed 0 bases from V and 1 base from J, with 11 bases in between. In nucleotides, the CDR3 is TGTGCCAGCAGCTTGGACGGCAGTTGGAGCAATCAGCCCCAGCATTTT. Protein: CASSLDGSWSNQPQHF. The whole variable domain, filled in from reference TRBV5-8 and TRBJ1-5, reads EAGVTQSPTHLIKTRGQQATLRCSPISGHTSVYWYQQALGLGLQFLLWYDEGEERNRGNFPPRFSGRQFPNYSSELNVNALELEDSALYLCASSLDGSWSNQPQHFGDGTRLSIL.

This clonotype was detected many times. The chain links TRBV5-1 to TRBJ2-5; 7 bases agree with TRBD1. The V segment lost 3 bases and the J segment 5 bases; nucleotides outside the gene matches: 7. The CDR3 length is 14 residues. In germline, CDR1 is SGHRS, CDR2 YFSETQ. In nucleotides, the CDR3 is TGCGCCAGCAGCTCGCCCGACAGGGTTGAGACCCAGTACTTC. This sequence encodes CASSSPDRVETQYF.